This entry features one TCR beta chain sequence. When the RNA was reverse transcribed, random hexamers were used with an input of roughly 0.45 to 1 ug. Each CDR3 protein gets one entry after TCRdb re-called the immunoSEQ multiplex PCR reads with MiXCR. The table has just over 150,000 distinct CDR3 sequences, approximately 96% seen once. The CDR3 length is 18 residues. V lost 1 base, J lost 1 base, and 13 bases stayed unmatched. Germline CDR1 LGHDT, CDR2 YNNKEL (reference sequence). This sample is part of a study of CD8 T cells in Susac syndrome. The sequenced sample was CD4+ T cells from PBMCs. This chain joins TRBV3-1 and TRBJ2-7, with 7 bases fitting TRBD1. The sequence was collected from a human donor with Susac syndrome. The CDR3 sequence is CASSQGPPRGPKSYEQYF. The CDR3 coding sequence is TGTGCCAGCAGCCAAGGGCCCCCTAGGGGGCCGAAGTCCTACGAGCAGTACTTC.